A selection of T cell receptor beta chains follows, all from one sample in a study of spatial heterogeneity in lung cancer. From the 5' RACE reads, TCRdb called clonotypes with MiXCR, one entry per CDR3 protein. The sample has roughly 38,000 distinct CDR3 sequences; just over 3% are singletons. Sequenced here: normal lung tissue next to the tumor, sampled at surgery. All receptors come from a male donor with early-stage non-small cell lung cancer. Each CDR3 is given without its conserved first and last residue.

TRBV24-1	TRBJ2-3	ATSARADTQY
TRBV6-1	TRBJ2-1	ASRLGSNEQF
TRBV27	TRBJ1-2	ASSWGQGEAGYT
TRBV4-1	TRBJ2-5	ASSTNWGETQY
TRBV2	TRBJ2-7	ASSRDRGYEQY
TRBV7-8	TRBJ1-2	ASSLVRATNYGYT
TRBV18	TRBJ2-6	ASSPYIEGGAGANVLT
TRBV6-2/TRBV6-3	TRBJ2-2	ASSRTSGRTGELF
TRBV6-4	TRBJ1-2	ALLGLPHGYT
TRBV6-2/TRBV6-3	TRBJ1-1	ASRENTEAF
TRBV28	TRBJ2-6	ASSLGLFSGANVLT
TRBV20-1	TRBJ2-2	SARDPRGPTTGELF
TRBV7-3	TRBJ2-2	ASSPLAVPGGELF
TRBV20-1	TRBJ2-7	SAPDVARNYEQY
TRBV28	TRBJ2-3	ASSTQPGTRGKVPDTQY
TRBV5-1	TRBJ2-5	ASSQRGETQY
TRBV28	TRBJ2-4	ASRSRAVKNIQY
TRBV12-3/TRBV12-4	TRBJ2-3	ASSLGPSTDTQY
TRBV6-5	TRBJ1-3	ASSATVSSGNTIY
TRBV7-9	TRBJ1-1	ASSSGMGDRDTEAF
TRBV28	TRBJ2-7	ASSLRVTGAKVYEQY
TRBV6-2/TRBV6-3	TRBJ2-7	ASSYSNEGQTYYEQY
TRBV27	TRBJ1-6	ASQSWATGANSPLH
TRBV12-3/TRBV12-4	TRBJ1-1	ASFGHVGIGGDTEAF
TRBV4-1	TRBJ2-1	ASSFRDSGEQF
TRBV7-3	TRBJ1-5	ASSQSPLQPQH
TRBV27	TRBJ1-1	ASSLGLMNTEAF
TRBV6-6	TRBJ2-1	ASSYSSGAGVYNEQF
TRBV7-2	TRBJ1-1	ASSLVGLPTGTEAF
TRBV6-6	TRBJ2-5	ASSYSHLRAVGQETQY
TRBV6-2/TRBV6-3	TRBJ1-1	ASSYSRVSEAF
TRBV20-1	TRBJ1-6	SARVQGNNSPLH
TRBV5-1	TRBJ1-3	ASSLEAGPGNTIY
TRBV2	TRBJ2-7	ASSDPRVYEQY
TRBV7-3	TRBJ1-1	ASSLTLNTEAF
TRBV18	TRBJ1-1	ASSPDPNTEAF
TRBV3-1	TRBJ1-5	ASSQGTSQPQH
TRBV7-9	TRBJ1-4	ASSRWDTTNEKLF
TRBV11-3	TRBJ2-2	ASSRTGELF
TRBV14	TRBJ1-5	ASSHGLNQPQH
TRBV6-5	TRBJ2-1	ASSYSPDFHNEQF
TRBV10-2	TRBJ2-3	ASRGGGGFAPDTQY
TRBV12-3/TRBV12-4	TRBJ2-1	ASSFRAVNEQF
TRBV14	TRBJ2-1	ASRPLAGINNEQF
TRBV6-5	TRBJ1-1	ASRYGRNTEAF
TRBV18	TRBJ2-1	ASSPQPVLSYNEQF
TRBV7-6	TRBJ2-3	ASSLSGTSGGAGADTQY
TRBV7-2	TRBJ2-3	ASSSLASTDTQY